Following are 15 T cell receptor beta chains from one sample sequenced in a study of cytomegalovirus exposure and HLA in healthy donors. The PCR was carried out with 60 Vbeta primers and 13 Jbeta primers. This table comes from immunoSEQ multiplex PCR, and its TCRdb copy is limited to in-frame clones, with some not included. The sample features around 120,000 clones, with around 0.59% in its top ten. The sequenced material came from PBMCs. The receptor set was obtained from a man between 50 and 59 years old in good health and CMV-seronegative.

The chain joins TRBV27 to TRBJ1-1; D unclear. CDR3 length: 13 residues. V was cut by 6 bases and J by 2 bases, with 10 bases left in between. Germline CDR1 MNHEY, CDR2 SMNVEV (reference sequence). Written as DNA, the CDR3 is TGTGCCAGCAGCCTCCTCGGTAACACTGAAGCTTTCTTT. Amino acids: CASSLLGNTEAFF.

This chain connects TRBV19 to TRBJ2-3; 15 nucleotides match TRBD2. The CDR3 is made up of 17 amino acids. Per germline, CDR1 LNHDA and CDR2 SQIVND (reference sequence). Trimming cost V 4 bases and J 5 bases; bases outside gene matches: 7. CDR3 in amino acids: CASSTVGLAGGIDTQYF. In DNA form, the CDR3 reads TGTGCCAGTAGTACAGTGGGACTAGCGGGAGGTATAGATACGCAGTATTTT.

This chain links TRBV7-9 with TRBJ1-1; D gene unclear. Per the germline V gene, CDR1 is SEHNR and CDR2 is FQNEAQ (reference sequence). The CDR3 extends over 13 amino acids. V was trimmed by 4 bases and J by 0 bases, leaving 6 bases between them. CDR3 bases: TGTGCCAGCAGCTCACAGTTGAACACTGAAGCTTTCTTT. This codes for CASSSQLNTEAFF.

The chain links TRBV19 to TRBJ2-5; tentative D call: TRBD2 (7 bases). This CDR3 has 16 amino acids. V was trimmed by 2 bases and J by 2 bases, leaving 15 bases between them. Germline values: CDR1 LNHDA, CDR2 SQIVND (reference sequence). The CDR3, as DNA: TGTGCCAGTAGTATAAGGGGGGGCGCCTGGCAAGAGACCCAGTACTTC. It codes for CASSIRGGAWQETQYF.

The rearrangement uses TRBV5-1 and TRBJ2-1, with a possible D match to TRBD2 (5 bases). V lost 0 bases to trimming and J lost 8 bases, with 12 bases between them. Germline V gene sequence: CDR1 SGHRS, CDR2 YFSETQ. CDR3 length equals 14 residues. CDR3 in DNA: TGCGCCAGCAGCTTGGGCTTCGGAGGCGATGAGCAGTTCTTC. It translates to CASSLGFGGDEQFF.

The chain is built from TRBV10-1 and TRBJ2-1, with 8 bases fitting TRBD1. The CDR3 totals 14 residues. The trim removed 4 bases at V and 4 bases at J, leaving 3 bases unmatched. Germline CDR1 reads WNHNN; CDR2 reads SYGVQD (reference sequence). The CDR3 bases are TGCGCCAGCAGTGGGGACAGGAATTACAATGAGCAGTTCTTC. Translated: CASSGDRNYNEQFF.

J is TRBJ2-1 and V is TRBV4-2, with 7 nucleotides matching TRBD1. Germline CDR1 and CDR2: LGHNA and YNFKEQ. This CDR3 is built from 16 residues. The V and J ends lost 4 bases and 4 bases, in that order; junction bases with no gene match: 10. CDR3 loop: CASSLDPGTAYNEQFF. The DNA of the CDR3 is TGTGCCAGCAGCCTTGATCCCGGGACAGCATACAATGAGCAGTTCTTC.

The rearrangement joins TRBV4-3 to TRBJ1-4, with D possibly TRBD1 on 5 matching bases. This CDR3 spans 17 amino acids. Trimming cost V 0 bases and J 5 bases, with 16 bases left between them. The germline CDR1 and CDR2 sequences are LGHNA and YSLEER. CDR3 amino acids: CASSQDLRVVLNEKLFF. The CDR3 coding sequence is TGCGCCAGCAGCCAAGATCTCAGGGTTGTCCTAAATGAAAAACTGTTTTTT.

V and J are TRBV5-1 and TRBJ2-6, with 7 positions matching TRBD2. CDR3 size: 17 residues. Germline V gives CDR1 SGHRS, CDR2 YFSETQ. V dropped 2 bases and J dropped 3; count of bases not matched to a gene: 8. The CDR3 region has the DNA TGCGCCAGCAGCTTCCAGGGAGGGTCCGGTGGGGCCAACGTCCTGACTTTC. It specifies CASSFQGGSGGANVLTF. Full variable domain (rest looked up from reference TRBV5-1 and TRBJ2-6): KAGVTQTPRYLIKTRGQQVTLSCSPISGHRSVSWYQQTPGQGLQFLFEYFSETQRNKGNFPGRFSGRQFSNSRSEMNVSTLELGDSALYLCASSFQGGSGGANVLTFGAGSRLTVL.

This chain links TRBV19 with TRBJ1-2, with 8 nucleotides matching TRBD1. CDR1 and CDR2 (germline): LNHDA, SQIVND (reference sequence). The trim removed 4 bases at V and 4 bases at J, leaving 5 bases unmatched. CDR3 length equals 14 residues. CDR3 region: CASSKGQGGYGYTF. CDR3 DNA: TGTGCCAGTAGTAAAGGACAGGGAGGCTATGGCTACACCTTC.

The gene calls are TRBV10-2 and TRBJ1-5; TRBD1 agrees at 7 bases. CDR1 is WSHSY and CDR2 is SAAADI in the germline V gene. The CDR3 is made up of 14 amino acids. The V gene end was trimmed by 8 bases and the J gene end by 7 bases; junction bases not matched to a gene: 11. DNA for the CDR3: TGCGCCAGCGCTCCCGAGGGGGCTCGACAGCCCCAGCATTTT. Protein product: CASAPEGARQPQHF.

The chain joins TRBV7-9 to TRBJ2-1, with 7 bases fitting TRBD2. J lost 0 bases, V lost 3 bases, and 11 bases had no gene match. The CDR3 has 18 residues. Per germline, CDR1 SEHNR and CDR2 FQNEAQ (reference sequence). The CDR3 nucleotides read TGTGCCAGCAGCTTCCGGACTAGGAATGGTAGCTCCTACAATGAGCAGTTCTTC. Its protein is CASSFRTRNGSSYNEQFF.

This chain links TRBV6-5 with TRBJ1-2; D is uncertain. Per the germline V gene, CDR1 is MNHEY and CDR2 is SVGAGI. V dropped 4 bases and J dropped 0 bases, with 9 bases sitting between them. The CDR3 contains 14 residues. CDR3: CASSSPYSNYGYTF. The CDR3 DNA is TGTGCCAGCAGTTCCCCCTATTCTAACTATGGCTACACCTTC.

V and J are TRBV19 and TRBJ1-2; D ambiguous. The germline CDR1 and CDR2 sequences are LNHDA and SQIVND (reference sequence). The V end was cut by 3 bases, the J end by 4 bases, with 12 bases between. The CDR3 runs to 14 residues. The DNA for the CDR3 is TGTGCCAGTAGTATGGGCAGGTATCCCTATGGCTACACCTTC. Translated: CASSMGRYPYGYTF.

The J gene is TRBJ2-5, the V gene TRBV2, with TRBD1 matching 7 bases. This CDR3 contains 13 residues. From germline, CDR1 is SNHLY and CDR2 FYNNEI. Germline trimming cut 7 bases from V and 2 bases from J; bases unmatched to any gene: 4. CDR3 coding DNA: TGTGCCAGCATGGGGGACAGTCAAGAGACCCAGTACTTC. It is translated as CASMGDSQETQYF.